This T cell receptor (beta chain) originates from a study of OX40 agonist ivuxolimab in advanced cancers. Study at large: Patients were treated with intravenous ivuxolimab, dosed at 0.01 to 10 mg/kg and infused every 2 weeks. Two patients with cutaneous melanoma and one with hepatocellular carcinoma, three in total, showed partial responses.

The assay was immunoSEQ multiplex PCR, and TCRdb's table has in-frame clones only and misses some. The sample carries 70,000 to 85,000 clones, around 85% recorded once. Germline loops: CDR1 MDHEN, CDR2 SYDVKM. The CDR3 runs 15 residues. Trimming stripped 6 bases from V and 7 bases from J, with 19 bases between. This clonotype was sampled from an adult with an advanced solid tumor such as melanoma, head and neck, liver or kidney cancer. The chain employs TRBV28 and TRBJ2-1, with D tentatively TRBD2 (6 bases). The sample in question was CD4+ or CD8+ T cells sorted from blood, obtained in a trial of the OX40 agonist ivuxolimab. CDR3 in DNA: TGTGCCAGCAGAGAACTAGCCGAATTGCCAAATGAGCAGTTCTTC. It yields the protein CASRELAELPNEQFF.